This TCR beta chain was found in a study of cytomegalovirus exposure and HLA in healthy donors. Study-level findings and limits: In a later analysis, approximately 15,000 TCR beta sequences were associated with HLA alleles at 0.05 false discovery rate. The dataset shows that most TCR sequences were rare, while some public TCRs occurred in many donors.

The germline CDR1 and CDR2 sequences are MDHEN and SYDVKM. Deletions cut 9 bases from V and 2 bases from J, with 16 bases between. The CDR3 covers 14 residues. The primer mix had 60 Vbeta and 13 Jbeta primers. Using immunoSEQ multiplex PCR, the repertoire was profiled, and TCRdb retains in-frame clones only, with some absent. The top ten hold about 2.3% of the sample, which has tens of thousands of clones, around 8% seen once. This clone was counted a few times. Antigen unknown. The TCR comes from a man aged 50 to 60 in good health and CMV-seronegative. The material sequenced was PBMCs. The rearrangement joins TRBV28 to TRBJ1-1; D is perhaps TRBD1 (5 bases). In DNA form, the CDR3 reads TGTGCCAGTGCGGCCCTTCAGGGTAACACTGAAGCTTTCTTT. Translation: CASAALQGNTEAFF.